This TCR beta chain was observed in a study of radiotherapy plus CTLA-4 blockade in lung cancer. The wider study: Objective responses arose in over 15% of patients, and 25% to 35% experienced disease control. General study findings and limits: There was expansion of tumor-derived TCR clones in blood after radiotherapy plus ipilimumab.

Focal radiation plus CTLA-4 blockade with ipilimumab was administered to patients who had chemo-refractory metastatic non-small-cell lung cancer. Points on this clone: Its antigen remains unknown.

Trimming took 4 bases from V and 1 from J, leaving 14 bases between them. From germline, CDR1 is SGDLS and CDR2 YYNGEE. This CDR3 is built from 15 residues. Profiling relied on immunoSEQ multiplex PCR, and the TCRdb table lists in-frame clones only, not all of them. The table shows 50,000 to 70,000 clones, with about three quarters occurring only once. The material sequenced was peripheral blood, taken from a patient treated with radiotherapy plus ipilimumab. The chain has TRBV9 and TRBJ1-1; no definite D call. The receptor comes from a human donor with non-small cell lung cancer who had a partial response to radiotherapy plus ipilimumab. CDR3 amino acids: CASSSLRAANTEAFF. CDR3 coding DNA: TGTGCCAGCAGCTCCCTGAGGGCGGCGAACACTGAAGCTTTCTTT.